This record looks at one T cell receptor (beta chain) sequence and its context. Every participating donor contributed roughly 10 milliliters of peripheral blood through a draw. This sample was included in a study of blood T cells in healthy people across ages. The CDR3 spans 15 residues. Germline assignment: CDR1 SGHDT and CDR2 YYEEEE. V lost 1 base to trimming and J lost 0 bases, with 8 bases between them. For the second PCR, which ran for about 7 to 12 cycles, a sample-barcoded 5' primer and a J-beta primer mix were used. TCRdb re-analysed the 5' RACE reads in MiXCR, keeping a single row per CDR3 protein. The data show under 850,000 distinct CDR3 sequences, under 40% seen once.

This sequence was found in a man aged 18-30 years in good health. The J gene is TRBJ1-5, the V gene TRBV5-6; D gene ambiguous. The material sequenced was blood. Here the CDR3 DNA reads TGTGCCAGCAGCTTGTGCGGTTATAGCAATCAGCCCCAGCATTTT. Amino acids: CASSLCGYSNQPQHF.